This T cell receptor (beta chain) appears in the sequencing data of a study of cytomegalovirus exposure and HLA in healthy donors. About the research overall: HLA-typed donors were the source of approximately 88 million unique TCRs, which an early data release held.

Vbeta (60) and Jbeta (13) primers were used in the PCR. Clones were read by immunoSEQ multiplex PCR, and TCRdb kept only the in-frame ones, dropping some. Among some 130,000 clones listed, 80% were seen once. The ends were cut back, 0 bases at V and 3 bases at J, with 11 bases in the middle. The CDR3 spans 15 residues. CDR1 and CDR2 from the germline V gene are MNHEY and SVGAGI. V and J are TRBV6-5 and TRBJ1-2; D unresolved. This TCR was recovered from a man younger than 45 in good health and CMV-seronegative. Sample: PBMCs. This chain's CDR3 is CASSYSTRVHYGYTF. Here the CDR3 DNA reads TGTGCCAGCAGTTACTCAACGAGGGTCCACTATGGCTACACCTTC.